This T cell receptor (beta chain) was sequenced for a study of T cells in Graves' hyperthyroidism and ophthalmopathy. RNA transcripts were the template for amplifying TCR beta CDR3 regions. First-round RT-PCR targeting the TCR CDR3 was performed with the HTBI primer set. MiXCR, applied by TCRdb to the multiplex PCR reads, yields one record per CDR3 protein. Of some 300,000 distinct CDR3 sequences in the sample, about 14% are singletons; the top ten hold 6% to 8%. The CDR3 has 16 amino acids. Germline V gene lookup returns CDR1 MRHNA and CDR2 SNTAGT. Trimming took 11 bases from V and 3 from J; bases not matched to a gene: 16.

Sequencing was carried out using blood. The rearrangement links TRBV6-4 to TRBJ2-5, with TRBD1 matching over 9 bases. This TCR was sampled from a woman aged 25 to 39 with Graves' hyperthyroidism that later progressed to Graves' ophthalmopathy. The CDR3 loop is CAGKQSRQGEKETQYF. For the CDR3, the DNA is TGTGCCGGCAAACAATCGAGACAGGGGGAGAAAGAGACCCAGTACTTC.